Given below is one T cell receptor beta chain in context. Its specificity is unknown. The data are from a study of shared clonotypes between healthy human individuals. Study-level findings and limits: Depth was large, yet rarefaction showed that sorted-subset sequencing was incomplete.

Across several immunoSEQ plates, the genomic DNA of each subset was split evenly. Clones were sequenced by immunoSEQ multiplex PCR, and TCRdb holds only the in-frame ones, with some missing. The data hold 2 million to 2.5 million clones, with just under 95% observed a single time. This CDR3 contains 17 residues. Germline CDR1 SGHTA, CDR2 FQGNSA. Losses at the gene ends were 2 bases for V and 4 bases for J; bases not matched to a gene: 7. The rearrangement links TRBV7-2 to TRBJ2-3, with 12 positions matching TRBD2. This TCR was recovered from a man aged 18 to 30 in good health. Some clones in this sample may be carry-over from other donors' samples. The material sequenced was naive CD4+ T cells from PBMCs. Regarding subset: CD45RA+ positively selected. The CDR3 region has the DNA TGTGCCAGCAGCTTATTCACTAGCGGGAGGTTGTCAGATACGCAGTATTTT. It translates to CASSLFTSGRLSDTQYF.